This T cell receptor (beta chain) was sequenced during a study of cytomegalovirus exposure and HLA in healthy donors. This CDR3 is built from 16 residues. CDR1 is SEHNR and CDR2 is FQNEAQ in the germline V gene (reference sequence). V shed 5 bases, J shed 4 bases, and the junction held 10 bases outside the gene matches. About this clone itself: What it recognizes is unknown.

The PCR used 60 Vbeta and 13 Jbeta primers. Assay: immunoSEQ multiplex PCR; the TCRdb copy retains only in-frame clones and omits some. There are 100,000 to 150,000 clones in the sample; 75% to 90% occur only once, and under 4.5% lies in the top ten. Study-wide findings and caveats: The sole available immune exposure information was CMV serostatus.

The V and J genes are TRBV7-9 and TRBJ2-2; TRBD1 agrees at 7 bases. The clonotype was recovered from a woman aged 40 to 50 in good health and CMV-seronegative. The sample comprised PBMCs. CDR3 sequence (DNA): TGTGCCAGCAGCACTAGGGACAGAGCCTCCACCGGGGAGCTGTTTTTT. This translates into CASSTRDRASTGELFF.